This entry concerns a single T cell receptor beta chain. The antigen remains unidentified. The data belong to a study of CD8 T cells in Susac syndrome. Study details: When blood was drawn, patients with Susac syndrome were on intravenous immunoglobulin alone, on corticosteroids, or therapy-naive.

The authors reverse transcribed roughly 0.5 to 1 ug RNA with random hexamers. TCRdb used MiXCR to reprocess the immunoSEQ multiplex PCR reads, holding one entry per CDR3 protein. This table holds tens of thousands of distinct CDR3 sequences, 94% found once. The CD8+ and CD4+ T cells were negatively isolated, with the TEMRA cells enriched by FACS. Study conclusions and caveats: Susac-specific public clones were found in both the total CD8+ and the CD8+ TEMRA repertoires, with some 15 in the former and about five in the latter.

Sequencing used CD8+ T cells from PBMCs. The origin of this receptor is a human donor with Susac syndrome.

This chain's CDR3 is CASSFSGSVTYEQYF. Written as DNA, the CDR3 is TGCGCCAGCAGCTTTAGCGGGAGCGTTACCTACGAGCAGTACTTC. The J gene is TRBJ2-7, the V gene TRBV5-1, with TRBD2 matching over 9 bases. Trimming cost V 2 bases and J 2 bases; bases outside gene matches: 5. This CDR3 region has 15 residues. Germline V CDR1 and CDR2: SGHRS, YFSETQ.